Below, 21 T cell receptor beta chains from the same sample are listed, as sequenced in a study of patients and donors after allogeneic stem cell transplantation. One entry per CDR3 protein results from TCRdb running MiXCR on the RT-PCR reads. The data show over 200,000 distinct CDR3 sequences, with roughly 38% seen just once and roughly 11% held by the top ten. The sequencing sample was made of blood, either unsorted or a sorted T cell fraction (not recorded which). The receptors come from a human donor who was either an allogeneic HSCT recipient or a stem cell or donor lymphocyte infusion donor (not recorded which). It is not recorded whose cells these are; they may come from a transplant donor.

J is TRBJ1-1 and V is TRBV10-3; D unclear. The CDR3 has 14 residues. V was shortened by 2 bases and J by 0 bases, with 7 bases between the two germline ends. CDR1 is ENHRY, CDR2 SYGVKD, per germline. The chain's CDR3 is CAISEGSLNTEAFF. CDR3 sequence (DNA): TGTGCCATCAGTGAGGGCAGCTTGAACACTGAAGCTTTCTTT.

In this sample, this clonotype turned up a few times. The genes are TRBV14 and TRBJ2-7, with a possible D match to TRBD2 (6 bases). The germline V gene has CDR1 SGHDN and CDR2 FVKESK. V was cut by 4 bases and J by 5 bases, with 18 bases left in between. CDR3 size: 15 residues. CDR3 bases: TGTGCCAGCAGCCCTTCGGGACTGCCTAGGGACGAGCAGTACTTC. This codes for CASSPSGLPRDEQYF.

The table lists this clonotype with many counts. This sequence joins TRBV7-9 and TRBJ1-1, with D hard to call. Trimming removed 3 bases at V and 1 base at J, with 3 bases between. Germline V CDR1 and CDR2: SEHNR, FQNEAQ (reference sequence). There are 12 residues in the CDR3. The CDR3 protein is CASSFSNTEAFF. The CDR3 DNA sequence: TGTGCCAGCAGCTTTTCGAACACTGAAGCTTTCTTT.

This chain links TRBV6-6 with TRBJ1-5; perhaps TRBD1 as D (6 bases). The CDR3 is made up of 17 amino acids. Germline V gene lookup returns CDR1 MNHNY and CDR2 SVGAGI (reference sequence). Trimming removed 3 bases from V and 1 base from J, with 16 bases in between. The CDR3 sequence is CASSYGAGQSSNQPQHF. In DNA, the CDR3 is TGTGCCAGCAGTTATGGGGCTGGACAGTCGAGCAATCAGCCCCAGCATTTT.

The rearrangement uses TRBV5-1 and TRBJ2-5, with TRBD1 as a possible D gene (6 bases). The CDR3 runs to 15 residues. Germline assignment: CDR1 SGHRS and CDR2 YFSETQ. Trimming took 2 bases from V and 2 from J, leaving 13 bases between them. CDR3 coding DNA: TGCGCCAGCAGCTTATCTGGACAGTTACAAGAGACCCAGTACTTC. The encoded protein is CASSLSGQLQETQYF.

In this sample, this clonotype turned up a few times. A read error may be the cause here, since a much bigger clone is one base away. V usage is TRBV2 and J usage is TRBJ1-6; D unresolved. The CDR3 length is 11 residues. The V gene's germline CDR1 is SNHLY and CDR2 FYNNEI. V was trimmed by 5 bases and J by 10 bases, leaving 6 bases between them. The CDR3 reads CASSLESPLHF. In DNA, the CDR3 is TGTGCCAGCAGTTTGGAGTCACCCCTCCACTTT.

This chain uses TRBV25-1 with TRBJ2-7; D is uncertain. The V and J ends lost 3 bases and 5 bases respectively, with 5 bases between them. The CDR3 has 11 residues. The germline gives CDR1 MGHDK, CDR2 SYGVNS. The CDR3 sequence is CASSDFHEQYF. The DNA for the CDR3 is TGTGCCAGCAGTGATTTCCACGAGCAGTACTTC.

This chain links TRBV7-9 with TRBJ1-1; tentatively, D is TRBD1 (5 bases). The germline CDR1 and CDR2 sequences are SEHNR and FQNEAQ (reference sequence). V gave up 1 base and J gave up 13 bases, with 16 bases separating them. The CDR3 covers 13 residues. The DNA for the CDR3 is TGTGCCAGCAGCTTAGGATCTAACCGGGACGTTTTCTTT. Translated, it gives CASSLGSNRDVFF.

As DNA, the CDR3 is TGTGCCAGCAGCGTAGATTTTTTTTCCCCCTATGGCTACACCTTC. Translation gives CASSVDFFSPYGYTF. The chain uses TRBV9 and TRBJ1-2; D is unclear. The germline gives CDR1 SGDLS, CDR2 YYNGEE. V lost 0 bases to trimming and J lost 4 bases, with 13 bases between them. This CDR3 is built from 15 residues.

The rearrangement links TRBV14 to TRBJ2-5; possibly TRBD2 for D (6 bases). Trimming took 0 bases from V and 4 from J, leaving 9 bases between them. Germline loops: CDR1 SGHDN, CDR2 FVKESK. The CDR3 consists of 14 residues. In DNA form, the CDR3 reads TGTGCCAGCAGCCAAGAATTGGGGGGAGAGACCCAGTACTTC. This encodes CASSQELGGETQYF.

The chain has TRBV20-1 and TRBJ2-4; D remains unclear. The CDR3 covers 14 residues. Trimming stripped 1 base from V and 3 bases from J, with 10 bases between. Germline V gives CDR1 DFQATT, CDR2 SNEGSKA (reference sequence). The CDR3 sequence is CSARVAVGKNIQYF. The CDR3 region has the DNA TGCAGTGCTAGAGTGGCAGTGGGCAAAAACATTCAGTACTTC.

CDR3 loop: CASSTLPRPETQYF. Written as DNA, the CDR3 is TGTGCCAGCTCCACCTTGCCTAGGCCAGAGACCCAGTACTTC. V is TRBV18 and J is TRBJ2-5; no clear D. Trimming left V 6 bases short and J 4 bases short, with 15 bases between. This CDR3 contains 14 residues. Per the germline V gene, CDR1 is KGHSH and CDR2 is LQKENI.

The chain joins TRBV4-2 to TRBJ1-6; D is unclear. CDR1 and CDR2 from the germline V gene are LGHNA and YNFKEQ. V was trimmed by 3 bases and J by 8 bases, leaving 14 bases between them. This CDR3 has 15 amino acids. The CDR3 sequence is CASSHPENTYSPLHF. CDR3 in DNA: TGTGCCAGCAGCCATCCCGAGAACACCTATTCACCCCTCCACTTT.

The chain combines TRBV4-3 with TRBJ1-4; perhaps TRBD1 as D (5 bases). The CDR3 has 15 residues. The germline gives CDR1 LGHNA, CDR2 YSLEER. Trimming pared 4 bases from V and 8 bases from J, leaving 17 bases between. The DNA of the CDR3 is TGCGCCAGCAGCCCCCGCAGACTAGACAGAGAAAAACTGTTTTTT. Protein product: CASSPRRLDREKLFF.

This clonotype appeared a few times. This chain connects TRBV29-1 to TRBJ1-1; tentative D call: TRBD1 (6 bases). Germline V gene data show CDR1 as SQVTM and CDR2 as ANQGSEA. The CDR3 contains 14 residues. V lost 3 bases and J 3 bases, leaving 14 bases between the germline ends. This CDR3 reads CSVESGGSDTEAFF. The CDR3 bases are TGCAGCGTTGAGTCTGGGGGCTCCGACACTGAAGCTTTCTTT. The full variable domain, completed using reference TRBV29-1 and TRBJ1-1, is SAVISQKPSRDICQRGTSLTIQCQVDSQVTMMFWYRQQPGQSLTLIATANQGSEATYESGFVIDKFPISRPNLTFSTLTVSNMSPEDSSIYLCSVESGGSDTEAFFGQGTRLTVV.

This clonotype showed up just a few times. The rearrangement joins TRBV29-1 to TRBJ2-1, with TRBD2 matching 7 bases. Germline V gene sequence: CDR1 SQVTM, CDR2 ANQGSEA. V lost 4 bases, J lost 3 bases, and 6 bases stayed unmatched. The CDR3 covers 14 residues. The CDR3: CSVGGLSNYNEQFF. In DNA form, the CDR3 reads TGCAGCGTTGGGGGACTAAGTAACTACAATGAGCAGTTCTTC.

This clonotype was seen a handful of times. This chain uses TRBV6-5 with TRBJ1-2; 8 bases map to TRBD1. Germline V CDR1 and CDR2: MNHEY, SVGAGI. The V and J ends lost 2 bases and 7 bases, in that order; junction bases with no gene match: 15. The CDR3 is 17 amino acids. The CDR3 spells CASSYLGARTGGSGYTF. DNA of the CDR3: TGTGCCAGCAGTTACCTTGGGGCAAGAACAGGGGGTTCTGGCTACACCTTC.

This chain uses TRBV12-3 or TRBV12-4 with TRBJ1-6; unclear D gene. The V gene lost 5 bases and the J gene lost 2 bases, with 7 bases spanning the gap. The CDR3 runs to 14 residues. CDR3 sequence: CASSTYTYNSPLHF. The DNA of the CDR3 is TGTGCCAGCAGTACCTACACCTATAATTCACCCCTCCACTTT.

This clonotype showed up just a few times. CDR3 DNA sequence: TGTGCCAGCAGGGTGGGTACGGATCCATGGGATCAGCCCCAGCATTTT. It translates to CASRVGTDPWDQPQHF. The chain employs TRBV7-8 and TRBJ1-5; D call uncertain. The V gene's germline CDR1 is SGHVS and CDR2 FQNEAQ. CDR3 length: 16 residues. With 6 bases removed from V and 5 bases from J, the gap between germline ends came to 20 bases.

CDR3 sequence: CASSELSGAGTDTQYF. The CDR3 DNA is TGTGCCAGCAGTGAATTGAGCGGGGCAGGGACAGATACGCAGTATTTT. The gene calls are TRBV25-1 and TRBJ2-3, with 7 bases aligning to TRBD2. The CDR3 contains 16 residues. Germline lookup yields CDR1 MGHDK and CDR2 SYGVNS. With 1 base clipped from V and 3 bases from J, the junction kept 7 bases outside the gene matches.

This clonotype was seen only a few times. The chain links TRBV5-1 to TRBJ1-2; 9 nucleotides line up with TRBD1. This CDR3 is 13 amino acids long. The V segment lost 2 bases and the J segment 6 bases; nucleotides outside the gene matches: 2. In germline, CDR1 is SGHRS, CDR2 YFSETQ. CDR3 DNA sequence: TGCGCCAGCAGCTTTACAGGGGGCGATGGCTACACCTTC. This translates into CASSFTGGDGYTF.